This T cell receptor (beta chain) was found in a study of identical twins. General study results and limits: The study based its conclusions on cross-sectional statistical analysis and did not follow the same donors.

The V gene end was trimmed by 2 bases and the J gene end by 8 bases; junction bases not matched to a gene: 8. In germline, CDR1 is LGHDT, CDR2 YNNKEL (reference sequence). The CDR3 runs to 14 residues. For this clonotype: Its antigen is unknown.

TCRdb reprocessed the 5' RACE reads with MiXCR, giving one entry per CDR3 protein. The table records hundreds of thousands of distinct CDR3 sequences, more than 12% of them present only once. Input material: memory (CD45RO+) T cells sorted from blood. The receptor was derived from a woman aged 18-29 years in good health. The chain links TRBV3-1 to TRBJ2-5; 7 bases are a match to TRBD1. CDR3 DNA: TGTGCCAGCAGCCAAACCAGGGACAGCCCAACCCAGTACTTC. Translation gives CASSQTRDSPTQYF.